The 30 T cell receptor beta chains presented below share a single source sample, sequenced in a study of blood T cell repertoires in COVID-19 (dated by TCRdb to between 2020 and 2021). Library preparation was by the immunoSEQ multiplex PCR assay. In its TCRdb copy, this immuneACCESS table keeps in-frame sequences only and misses some clones. Where compared with another copy, unresolved V genes explain less than half of these, and the others have no known cause. The table for this sample lists 240,000 or so clones; approximately 82% of them were counted only once. The leading ten clones occupy less than 3.5% of the sample. The sample was peripheral blood. Receptors were obtained from a woman aged 18-35 years with acute or convalescent COVID-19.

V usage is TRBV6-1 and J usage is TRBJ2-7; 7 nucleotides line up with TRBD2. Losses at the gene ends were 2 bases for V and 1 base for J; bases not matched to a gene: 11. Per the germline V gene, CDR1 is MNHNS and CDR2 is SASEGT. This CDR3 region has 17 residues. CDR3 sequence: CASSELGGSVISYEQYF. The CDR3 bases are TGTGCCAGCAGTGAATTAGGCGGGAGCGTTATTTCCTACGAGCAGTACTTC.

This clone occurred once. The chain recombines TRBV2 with TRBJ2-5; 7 bases agree with TRBD2. The CDR3 is made up of 16 amino acids. V shed 1 base, J shed 4 bases, and the junction held 9 bases outside the gene matches. Per the germline V gene, CDR1 is SNHLY and CDR2 is FYNNEI. The CDR3 DNA is TGTGCCAGCAGTGAAGTAGGGCGGGGGATGGGAGAGACCCAGTACTTC. This translates into CASSEVGRGMGETQYF.

This CDR3 is CASSPRPGTGGNYGYTF. CDR3 DNA sequence: TGTGCCAGCAGCCCTCGACCCGGGACAGGGGGAAACTATGGCTACACCTTC. The rearrangement uses TRBV3-1 (or the pseudogene TRBV3-2) and TRBJ1-2, with TRBD1 matching 11 bases. This CDR3 has 17 residues. After removal of 4 bases from V and 2 bases from J, the junction contained 9 bases not matched to a gene. Looked up from germline, CDR1 is LGHDT and CDR2 is YNNKEL (reference sequence).

The chain combines TRBV4-3 with TRBJ2-6; tentatively, D is TRBD2 (5 bases). Germline CDR1 is LGHNA and CDR2 is YSLEER. The CDR3 is 16 amino acids. Trimming took 0 bases from V and 0 from J, leaving 6 bases between them. The CDR3: CASSQDAGSGANVLTF. Written as DNA, the CDR3 is TGCGCCAGCAGCCAAGACGCGGGCTCTGGGGCCAACGTCCTGACTTTC.

The rearrangement joins TRBV6-2 or TRBV6-3 to TRBJ2-6, with 8 bases that match TRBD1. Germline trimming cut 6 bases from V and 7 bases from J; bases unmatched to any gene: 14. Looked up from germline, CDR1 is MNHEY and CDR2 is SVGEGT. The CDR3 runs to 17 residues. The CDR3 coding sequence is TGTGCCAGCAGCAAACAGGGGGGAAGTTTTGGAGCCAACGTCCTGACTTTC. Translation gives CASSKQGGSFGANVLTF.

This clone was picked up a small number of times. The gene calls are TRBV10-2 and TRBJ2-3; 9 positions match TRBD2. Germline loops: CDR1 WSHSY, CDR2 SAAADI. The ends lost 7 bases at V and 2 bases at J; junction bases unmatched: 7. This CDR3 has 15 amino acids. CDR3 in amino acids: CASIPRTSDTDTQYF. CDR3 bases: TGCGCCAGCATTCCCAGGACTAGCGACACAGATACGCAGTATTTT.

The rearrangement links TRBV10-3 to TRBJ2-1, with TRBD2 matching over 9 bases. This CDR3 has 14 amino acids. From germline, CDR1 is ENHRY and CDR2 SYGVKD. Trimming removed 6 bases from V and 5 bases from J; junction bases left unmatched: 5. The CDR3 here is CAISAGGPNNEQFF. The CDR3 nucleotides read TGTGCCATCAGCGCGGGAGGGCCGAACAATGAGCAGTTCTTC.

This rearrangement joins TRBV10-3 to TRBJ2-1; 7 bases are a match to TRBD1. This CDR3 region has 17 residues. Trimming at V came to 2 bases and at J to 5 bases, leaving 12 bases not matched to a gene. Germline assignment: CDR1 ENHRY and CDR2 SYGVKD. CDR3 sequence reads: CAISEMIPGQINNEQFF. The CDR3 bases are TGTGCCATCAGTGAGATGATCCCGGGACAGATCAACAATGAGCAGTTCTTC.

The J gene is TRBJ2-2, the V gene TRBV21-1; the table's D call, TRBD1, has no DNA check behind it. TRBV21-1 is reported as a pseudogene. The CDR3 loop spans 15 amino acids. The CDR3 here is CASSSPGDGAGELFF. The CDR3 DNA follows: TGTGCCAGCAGCTCACCAGGGGACGGCGCCGGGGAGCTGTTTTTT.

This rearrangement joins TRBV28 to TRBJ2-7; TRBD2 matches 16 bases. V was clipped by 4 bases and J by 5 bases; unmatched bases: 11. The germline V gene has CDR1 MDHEN and CDR2 SYDVKM. The CDR3 loop spans 18 amino acids. CDR3 sequence reads: CASSSPGTSGRARDEQYF. DNA of the CDR3: TGTGCCAGCAGTTCTCCCGGGACTAGCGGGAGGGCCCGCGACGAGCAGTACTTC.

The J gene is TRBJ2-7, the V gene TRBV3-1 (or the pseudogene TRBV3-2); 12 nucleotides align to TRBD1. The CDR3 has 14 amino acids. V lost 4 bases to trimming and J lost 8 bases; unmatched junction nucleotides: 6. Germline CDR1 LGHDT, CDR2 YNNKEL (reference sequence). As DNA, the CDR3 is TGTGCCAGCAGCCCTACCGGGACAGGGGGCAAGCAGTACTTC. Its protein is CASSPTGTGGKQYF.

This chain uses TRBV9 with TRBJ1-2, with unresolved D. Trimming pared 0 bases from V and 8 bases from J, leaving 11 bases between. Germline V gene lookup returns CDR1 SGDLS and CDR2 YYNGEE. The CDR3 is 13 residues long. The chain's CDR3 is CASSVGREGGYTF. The CDR3 DNA reads as TGTGCCAGCAGCGTAGGTAGGGAGGGCGGCTACACCTTC. Filled out from reference TRBV9 and TRBJ1-2, the complete variable domain reads DSGVTQTPKHLITATGQRVTLRCSPRSGDLSVYWYQQSLDQGLQFLIQYYNGEERAKGNILERFSAQQFPDLHSELNLSSLELGDSALYFCASSVGREGGYTFGSGTRLTVV.

The CDR3 DNA is TGTGCCAGCTCCCGCGACACGTTTAATTCACCCCTCCACTTT. Encoded protein: CASSRDTFNSPLHF. The rearrangement joins TRBV18 to TRBJ1-6; D ambiguous. V was shortened by 6 bases and J by 6 bases, with 12 bases between the two germline ends. This CDR3 region has 14 residues. The germline V gene has CDR1 KGHSH and CDR2 LQKENI.

In DNA form, the CDR3 reads TGTGCCAGCTCACGTAGACAGGACTACGAGCAGTACTTC. Amino acids: CASSRRQDYEQYF. The chain recombines TRBV18 with TRBJ2-7; TRBD1 is a possible D gene (6 bases). Germline CDR1 and CDR2: KGHSH and LQKENI. V lost 4 bases and J lost 3, with 10 bases in between. CDR3 size: 13 residues. The full variable domain, rest sourced from reference TRBV18 and TRBJ2-7, is NAGVMQNPRHLVRRRGQEARLRCSPMKGHSHVYWYRQLPEEGLKFMVYLQKENIIDESGMPKERFSAEFPKEGPSILRIQQVVRGDSAAYFCASSRRQDYEQYFGPGTRLTVT.

V and J are TRBV28 and TRBJ1-6; TRBD1 is a possible D gene (5 bases). CDR3 length: 12 residues. Trimming removed 8 bases from V and 13 bases from J, with 15 bases in between. The germline CDR1 and CDR2 sequences are MDHEN and SYDVKM. The chain's CDR3 is CASGQGGSPLHF. The CDR3 DNA follows: TGTGCCAGCGGCCAGGGTGGGTCGCCCCTCCACTTT. Using reference TRBV28 and TRBJ1-6 for the parts outside the CDR3, the full variable domain is DVKVTQSSRYLVKRTGEKVFLECVQDMDHENMFWYRQDPGLGLRLIYFSYDVKMKEKGDIPEGYSVSREKKERFSLILESASTNQTSMYLCASGQGGSPLHFGNGTRLTVT.

The V and J genes are TRBV28 and TRBJ1-2; perhaps TRBD1 as D (6 bases). The length of the CDR3 is 16 residues. V dropped 4 bases and J dropped 4 bases, with 19 bases sitting between them. Germline values: CDR1 MDHEN, CDR2 SYDVKM. CDR3 DNA sequence: TGTGCCAGCAGTTCTGCGACAGGTGAAGATCCCTATGGCTACACCTTC. Its translation is CASSSATGEDPYGYTF.

J is TRBJ1-1 and V is TRBV2; no definite D call. V dropped 5 bases and J dropped 7 bases, with 11 bases sitting between them. The CDR3 sequence is 12 residues long. Germline-derived CDR1 and CDR2 are SNHLY and FYNNEI. Here the CDR3 reads CASSPEVGEAFF. CDR3 nucleotides: TGTGCCAGCAGTCCGGAGGTGGGTGAAGCTTTCTTT.

This clone is a singleton in its sample. The chain has TRBV11-2 and TRBJ2-5; no firm D call. CDR3 length: 16 amino acids. Germline CDR1 reads SGHAT; CDR2 reads FQNNGV. The V end was cut by 5 bases, the J end by 4 bases, with 20 bases between. The CDR3 DNA follows: TGTGCCAGCAGCCCCCCGCCCCAATTTCGTAGAGAGACCCAGTACTTC. It specifies CASSPPPQFRRETQYF.

V and J are TRBV6-6 and TRBJ2-1; 12 nucleotides agree with TRBD2. Germline CDR1 and CDR2: MNHNY and SVGAGI (reference sequence). The CDR3 covers 15 residues. With V trimmed by 6 bases and J by 8 bases, 8 bases remained unmatched. The CDR3 nucleotides are TGTGCCAGCAGGAAACTAGCGGGAGGAAGGTATGAGCAGTTCTTC. Protein product: CASRKLAGGRYEQFF.

The chain couples TRBV5-4 to TRBJ2-2; 14 bases are a match to TRBD2. CDR1 is SGHNT, CDR2 YYREEE, per germline (reference sequence). Unmatched junction bases numbered 0, after V lost 3 bases and J lost 5 bases. The CDR3 sequence is 15 residues long. The CDR3 region has the DNA TGTGCCAGCAGCTGGACTAGCGGGGGGACCGGGGAGCTGTTTTTT. Translating gives CASSWTSGGTGELFF.

The genes are TRBV5-6 and TRBJ1-3; D gene uncertain. This CDR3 has 16 residues. The germline gives CDR1 SGHDT, CDR2 YYEEEE. V shed 1 base and J shed 0 bases, with 11 bases lying between them. DNA for the CDR3: TGTGCCAGCAGCTTGTTAACCGGGAACTCTGGAAACACCATATATTTT. The encoded protein is CASSLLTGNSGNTIYF.

V and J are TRBV11-3 and TRBJ2-1, with TRBD2 as a possible D gene (6 bases). Trimming left V 5 bases short and J 11 bases short, with 16 bases between. The CDR3 extends over 13 amino acids. Germline CDR1 is SGHNT and CDR2 is YENEEA. In nucleotides, the CDR3 is TGTGCCAGCAGCCCCGGAGGGGCTCTGCAGCAGTTCTTC. It codes for CASSPGGALQQFF.

The chain joins TRBV28 to TRBJ1-5; D is perhaps TRBD1 (5 bases). The CDR3 consists of 13 residues. In germline, CDR1 is MDHEN, CDR2 SYDVKM. Deletions cut 7 bases from V and 1 base from J, with 8 bases between. The DNA for the CDR3 is TGTGCCAGCATACGACAGAGCAATCAGCCCCAGCATTTT. It translates to CASIRQSNQPQHF.

The CDR3 here is CASSLMTSGSEGNEQFF. In nucleotides, the CDR3 is TGTGCCAGCTCACTTATGACTAGCGGGAGCGAAGGCAATGAGCAGTTCTTC. V gene TRBV18 combines with J gene TRBJ2-1; 12 nucleotides line up with TRBD2. CDR1 and CDR2 from the germline V gene are KGHSH and LQKENI. CDR3 length: 17 residues. Germline trimming cut 4 bases from V and 6 bases from J; bases unmatched to any gene: 10.

A remark on this clone: One end of the junction varies from germline; a read error may be responsible. Different DNA sequences within this sample yield the same CDR3. The CDR3 sequence: CASSPGHLQETQYF. CDR3 sequence (DNA): TGTGCCAGCAGTCCCGGACATCTCCAAGAGACTCAGTACTTC. The V and J genes are TRBV28 and TRBJ2-5, with D tentatively TRBD1 (5 bases). The CDR3 spans 14 residues. CDR1 and CDR2 (germline): MDHEN, SYDVKM.

V gene TRBV13 combines with J gene TRBJ2-2; maybe TRBD1 (5 bases). Germline assignment: CDR1 PRHDT and CDR2 FYEKMQ (reference sequence). CDR3 length: 13 residues. The germline V and J ends were trimmed by 5 bases and 8 bases, with 12 bases remaining between them. This chain's CDR3 is CASSPRVWGELFF. The CDR3 DNA follows: TGTGCCAGCAGCCCCAGGGTCTGGGGGGAGCTGTTTTTT.

This clone showed up just a few times. The J gene is TRBJ2-2, the V gene TRBV6-5; 8 bases fit TRBD1. Looked up from germline, CDR1 is MNHEY and CDR2 is SVGAGI. The CDR3 contains 15 residues. The trim removed 6 bases at V and 1 base at J, leaving 4 bases unmatched. The CDR3 bases are TGTGCCAGCAGGGCGGGACAGGAGAACACCGGGGAGCTGTTTTTT. It yields the protein CASRAGQENTGELFF.

The V and J genes are TRBV5-4 and TRBJ2-2, with 9 positions matching TRBD1. The germline gives CDR1 SGHNT, CDR2 YYREEE (reference sequence). V lost 1 base and J lost 4; bases outside the gene matches: 8. The CDR3 extends over 17 amino acids. The DNA of the CDR3 is TGTGCCAGCAGCTTGCCAGTCCCGGACAGGGGCACCGGGGAGCTGTTTTTT. It codes for CASSLPVPDRGTGELFF.

This chain connects TRBV2 to TRBJ1-1; no clear D. CDR1 and CDR2 (germline): SNHLY, FYNNEI. The CDR3 is made up of 12 amino acids. Trimming removed 10 bases at V and 0 bases at J, with 9 bases between. CDR3 amino acids: CATFRVNTEAFF. The DNA for the CDR3 is TGTGCCACCTTTCGGGTGAACACTGAAGCTTTCTTT. Variable domain in full (rest from reference TRBV2 and TRBJ1-1): EPEVTQTPSHQVTQMGQEVILRCVPISNHLYFYWYRQILGQKVEFLVSFYNNEISEKSEIFDDQFSVERPDGSNFTLKIRSTKLEDSAMYFCATFRVNTEAFFGQGTRLTVV.

This clone has only a few counts. This chain joins TRBV4-3 and TRBJ1-1; 7 nucleotides agree with TRBD1. This CDR3 region has 15 residues. Germline V lookup: CDR1 LGHNA, CDR2 YSLEER. J lost 5 bases, V lost 1 base, and 7 bases had no gene match. The CDR3 protein is CASSQGSQGETEAFF. The CDR3, as DNA: TGCGCCAGCAGCCAAGGCTCCCAGGGGGAAACTGAAGCTTTCTTT.